This record covers a single T cell receptor (beta chain). Authors' methods: Amplification from reference gene primers served as the basis for estimated nucleated cell counts. TCRdb's table, derived via immunoSEQ multiplex PCR, lists solely in-frame clones and lacks some. The V and J calls and clone size are taken from that table; D and trimming were inferred from the DNA. The table lists around 100,000 clones, around 81% of them singletons. CDR1 SGHTA and CDR2 FQGTGA come from the germline V gene. This CDR3 has 15 amino acids. Trimming removed 4 bases from V and 7 bases from J, with 14 bases in between. The sample originates from a study of blood T cell repertoires in COVID-19. At the level of the study: Some COVID-19 samples were acute and others convalescent; all came from the United States, Italy and Spain. Sources were T cells, B-cell-depleted T cells, or PBMCs; the material itself was cDNA or gDNA.

The sequence was collected from a man in his sixties with acute or convalescent COVID-19. V is TRBV7-3 and J is TRBJ1-6, with a tentative D call TRBD1 (5 bases). Sequences were obtained from peripheral blood. The CDR3 is CASSSRGGGNSPLHF. The CDR3 DNA is TGTGCCAGCAGCTCCCGTGGGGGGGGGAATTCACCCCTCCACTTT.